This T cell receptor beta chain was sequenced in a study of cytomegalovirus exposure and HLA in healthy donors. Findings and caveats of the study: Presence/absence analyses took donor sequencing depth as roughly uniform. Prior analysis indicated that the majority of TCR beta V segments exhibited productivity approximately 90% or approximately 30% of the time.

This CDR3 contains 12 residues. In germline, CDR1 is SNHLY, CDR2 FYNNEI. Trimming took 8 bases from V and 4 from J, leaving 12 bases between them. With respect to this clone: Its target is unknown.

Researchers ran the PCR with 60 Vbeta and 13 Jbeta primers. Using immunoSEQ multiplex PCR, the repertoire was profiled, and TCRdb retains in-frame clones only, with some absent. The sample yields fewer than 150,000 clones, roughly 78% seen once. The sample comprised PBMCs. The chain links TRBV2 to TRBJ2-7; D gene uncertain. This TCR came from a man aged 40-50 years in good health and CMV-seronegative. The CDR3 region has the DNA TGTGCCAGCTCGGATAGCTCATACGAGCAGTACTTC. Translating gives CASSDSSYEQYF.